This T cell receptor beta chain came from a study of blood T cell repertoires in COVID-19. In the study's own analysis: Quantification of nucleated cells was approximated via reference gene primer amplification. Assay: immunoSEQ multiplex PCR; the TCRdb copy retains only in-frame clones and omits some. The DNA was the basis for D and trimming; V, J and clone size are from that table. The table records roughly 400,000 clones, over 85% of them present only once. The length of the CDR3 is 13 residues. CDR1 is SGHRS, CDR2 YFSETQ, per germline. V dropped 4 bases and J dropped 1 base, with 9 bases sitting between them.

This TCR was sampled from a woman aged 30 to 39 who had recovered from COVID-19. The sequenced sample was PBMCs or T cells enriched from blood (not recorded which). The chain links TRBV5-1 to TRBJ2-7; D gene ambiguous. The CDR3, as DNA: TGCGCCAGCAGCCCCACATCATCCTACGAGCAGTACTTC. It yields the protein CASSPTSSYEQYF.